This T cell receptor (beta chain) was obtained from a study of T cell responses to AZD1222 COVID-19 vaccine. TCRdb's table, derived via immunoSEQ multiplex PCR, lists solely in-frame clones and lacks some. This repertoire shows roughly 85,000 clones, less than 95% found once; its top ten account for around 3.4%. In its sample, this clone was seen once. The antigen is unknown. The study, taken as a whole, reports: Recipients of two AZD1222 doses showed rising Spike-specific TCR breadth and depth. The study sampled repertoires only after the peak T cell response.

Sequencing was performed on peripheral blood, taken 28 days after the second AZD1222 dose. This clonotype originated in an adult who received the AZD1222 COVID-19 vaccine.

CDR3 sequence (DNA): TGTGCCAGCAGCGTAGATTTCCGGGACAGCTATGAGGATACGCAGTATTTT. Its protein is CASSVDFRDSYEDTQYF. This rearrangement joins TRBV9 to TRBJ2-3, with TRBD1 identical over 7 bases. The CDR3 sequence is 17 residues long. Germline V CDR1 and CDR2: SGDLS, YYNGEE. Trimming removed 0 bases from V and 6 bases from J; junction bases left unmatched: 13. The variable domain in full, with the rest retrieved from reference TRBV9 and TRBJ2-3, is DSGVTQTPKHLITATGQRVTLRCSPRSGDLSVYWYQQSLDQGLQFLIQYYNGEERAKGNILERFSAQQFPDLHSELNLSSLELGDSALYFCASSVDFRDSYEDTQYFGPGTRLTVL.